The sequence of this T cell receptor (beta chain) was determined in a study of OX40 agonist ivuxolimab in advanced cancers. Study in general: Two patients with cutaneous melanoma and one with hepatocellular carcinoma, three in total, showed partial responses.

The protocol was immunoSEQ multiplex PCR, while the TCRdb copy is restricted to in-frame clones and leaves out a portion. The sample lists more than 20,000 clones; 85% were seen once. On this clone itself: Antigen specificity is unknown.

There are 14 residues in the CDR3. Trimming removed 0 bases at V and 6 bases at J, with 12 bases between. CDR1 is SGHNT, CDR2 YYREEE, per germline (reference sequence). General study findings and limits: On average, a greater number of expanded clones characterised CD8+ T cells relative to CD4+. Both blood CD4+ and CD8+ T cells showed clonal growth by week 6 at 0.1 to 3.0 mg/kg. Among the lowest peripheral clonal expansion occurred in 0.1-3.0 mg/kg partial responders.

The rearrangement links TRBV5-4 to TRBJ1-1; D is possibly TRBD1 (6 bases). This sequence was found in an adult with an advanced solid tumor such as melanoma, head and neck, liver or kidney cancer. The input for sequencing was CD4+ or CD8+ T cells sorted from blood, taken in a trial of the OX40 agonist ivuxolimab. The CDR3 region is CASSLAGAGAEAFF. CDR3 sequence (DNA): TGTGCCAGCAGCTTGGCAGGGGCAGGGGCTGAAGCTTTCTTT.